This T cell receptor (beta chain) came from a study of OX40 agonist ivuxolimab in advanced cancers. Overall study findings and caveats: More expanded clones were seen, on average, in CD8+ T cells than in CD4+.

This CDR3 has 14 residues. Germline CDR1 MDHEN, CDR2 SYDVKM. Between the trimmed V and J ends, which lost 2 bases and 4 bases, there was a span of 11 bases. Comments on this clone: Its antigen remains unidentified.

Sequenced by immunoSEQ multiplex PCR; TCRdb stores in-frame clones only, minus some. The profile shows approximately 14,000 clones, more than 85% of them singletons. This TCR derives from an adult with an advanced solid tumor such as melanoma, head and neck, liver or kidney cancer. The material was CD4+ or CD8+ T cells sorted from blood, obtained in a trial of the OX40 agonist ivuxolimab. The chain has TRBV28 and TRBJ1-1, with D possibly matching TRBD1 (6 bases). The CDR3 is CASSLTGLTTEAFF. The CDR3, as DNA: TGTGCCAGCAGTTTAACAGGGCTTACCACTGAAGCTTTCTTT.